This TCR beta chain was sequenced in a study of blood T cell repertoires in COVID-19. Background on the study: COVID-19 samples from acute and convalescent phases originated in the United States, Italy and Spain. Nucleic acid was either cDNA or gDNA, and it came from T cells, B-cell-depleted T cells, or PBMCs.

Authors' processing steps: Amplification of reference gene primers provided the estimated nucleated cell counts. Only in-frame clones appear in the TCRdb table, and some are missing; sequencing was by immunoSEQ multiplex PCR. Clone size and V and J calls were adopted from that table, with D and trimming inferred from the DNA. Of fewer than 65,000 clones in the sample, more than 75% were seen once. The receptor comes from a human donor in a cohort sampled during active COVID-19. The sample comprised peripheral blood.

The CDR3 nucleotides are TGCGCCAGCAGCCCTGGACAGTCCCCGGGGGGCCAGCATTTT. Translation: CASSPGQSPGGQHF. The chain is built from TRBV23-1 and TRBJ1-5; D might be TRBD1 (6 bases). TRBV23-1 falls under the ORF class, with uncertain function. The CDR3 loop spans 14 amino acids. V was shortened by 6 bases and J by 12 bases, with 21 bases between the two germline ends.